This TCR beta chain was captured in a study of blood T cell repertoires in COVID-19. Whole-study context: Specimens from acute and convalescent COVID-19 originated in the United States, Italy and Spain. From T cells, B-cell-depleted T cells, or PBMCs came the material, which was cDNA or gDNA.

Original processing methods: Estimated nucleated cell counts came from reference gene primer amplification. Using immunoSEQ multiplex PCR, the repertoire was profiled, and TCRdb retains in-frame clones only, with some absent. V and J calls and clone size come straight from that table; D and trimming were deduced from the DNA. The sample includes 100,000 to 150,000 clones, 70% to 90% of them seen just once. The ends lost 4 bases at V and 7 bases at J; junction bases unmatched: 0. Germline CDR1 and CDR2: SQVTM and ANQGSEA. The CDR3 is 12 residues long. The sample taken for sequencing was peripheral blood. The sequence was collected from a woman aged 45 to 65 with acute or convalescent COVID-19. The gene calls are TRBV29-1 and TRBJ2-3; 12 nucleotides match TRBD2. The CDR3 bases are TGCAGCGTTGGGACTAGCGGGAATACGCAGTATTTT. It yields the protein CSVGTSGNTQYF.